The text below deals with one T cell receptor (beta chain). Its antigen is currently unknown. This record comes from a study of beta chain features in type 1 diabetes. Expressed TCRB transcripts were sequenced, since all the RNA that had been isolated was reverse transcribed. The table came from immunoSEQ multiplex PCR; TCRdb's copy has only in-frame clones and leaves some out. There are 45,000 to 60,000 clones in the sample; around 40% occur only once, and roughly 0.13% lies in the top ten. Sorting with CD45RO/CCR7/CD25/CD127/CD95/CD27 yielded naive, central memory, regulatory and stem-like memory CD4+ cells. Study-wide findings and caveats: TCRB CDR3s from Type 1 diabetes patients were moderately but significantly shorter in all four CD4+ subsets.

The CDR3 loop spans 16 amino acids. V lost 6 bases, J lost 10 bases, and 17 bases stayed unmatched. The V gene's germline CDR1 is KGHSH and CDR2 LQKENI. The chain couples TRBV18 to TRBJ1-4; 7 positions match TRBD1. The sequence was obtained from a man aged 30 to 39 with type 1 diabetes. Sequenced input: stem cell memory CD4+ T cells from blood. CDR3 in DNA: TGTGCCAGCTCCCCTACCGACAGGGTTGTCGTCGGAAAACTGTTTTTT. Translated: CASSPTDRVVVGKLFF.